The 8 T cell receptor beta chains below all came from one sample that was sequenced in a study of tumor and adjacent non-tumor tissue in lung cancer. The template was RNA from unsorted bulk tissue. Three rounds of nested PCR, following a modified ARM-PCR protocol, produced the TCRbeta library. MiXCR, applied by TCRdb to the multiplex PCR reads, yields one record per CDR3 protein. The sample shows roughly 120,000 distinct CDR3 sequences, roughly 73% of them seen only once. Sequencing used lung tumor tissue. The source is a woman in her fifties or sixties with non-small cell lung cancer.

Comment on this clonotype: One junction end does not reproduce the germline sequence, and a read error may be involved. The CDR3 bases are TGCGCCATCAGTGAGGCGGGAGGTCAGCCCCAGCATTTT. Its protein product is CAISEAGGQPQHF. The rearrangement uses TRBV10-3 and TRBJ1-5; the D is unclear. The CDR3 is 13 residues long. Germline CDR1 ENHRY, CDR2 SYGVKD.

This clonotype was seen a single time. A much larger clonotype is one base distant, so this may be a read error. V and J are TRBV29-1 and TRBJ1-1, with D possibly matching TRBD1 (5 bases). This CDR3 has 13 residues. The germline V and J ends were trimmed by 2 bases and 5 bases, with 12 bases remaining between them. Per the germline V gene, CDR1 is SQVTM and CDR2 is ANQGSEA. This CDR3 reads CSVERGTSTEAFF. The CDR3, as DNA: TGCAGCGTTGAACGAGGGACGAGTACTGAAGCTTTCTTT.

As for this clonotype: The junction differs from germline at one of its ends, possibly a read error. This chain joins TRBV20-1 and TRBJ1-1; no clear D gene. Per the germline V gene, CDR1 is DFQATT and CDR2 is SNEGSKA (reference sequence). There are 13 residues in the CDR3. CDR3 residues: CSVYTGPGTEPFF. The CDR3 nucleotides read TGCAGTGTTTACACCGGACCGGGCACTGAACCTTTCTTT.

V and J are TRBV10-3 and TRBJ2-3, with 8 bases lining up with TRBD2. Losses at the gene ends were 4 bases for V and 6 bases for J; bases not matched to a gene: 3. The CDR3 totals 13 residues. Germline CDR1 ENHRY, CDR2 SYGVKD. The CDR3 DNA reads as TGTGCCATCAGTGGGACTAGCCGGGATACGCAGTATTTT. It is translated as CAISGTSRDTQYF.

Notes on this clonotype: No conserved phenylalanine or tryptophan ends this CDR3, so it is likely a read error. The J gene is TRBJ2-1, the V gene TRBV20-1; 9 bases match TRBD2. There are 16 residues in the CDR3. J lost 7 bases, V lost 4 bases, and 14 bases had no gene match. Germline V gene lookup returns CDR1 DFQATT and CDR2 SNEGSKA (reference sequence). CDR3 residues: CSAKDSGSSYRNEQFL. In DNA, the CDR3 is TGCAGTGCTAAAGATAGCGGGAGTAGTTATAGGAATGAGCAGTTCTTA.

For this clonotype: An end of the junction differs from the germline gene, which may be a read error. CDR3 sequence (DNA): TGCAGCGCCCGACAGGATCTGAACAATGAAGCTCTCTTT. It is translated as CSARQDLNNEALF. The V gene is TRBV29-1, the J gene TRBJ1-1; perhaps TRBD1 as D (6 bases). The CDR3 is 13 residues long. Germline-derived CDR1 and CDR2 are SQVTM and ANQGSEA.

About this clonotype itself: The junction and the germline gene differ at one end; a read error may be behind it. The V and J genes are TRBV4-3 and TRBJ1-4; 7 bases agree with TRBD1. The CDR3 runs to 17 residues. Germline V gene lookup returns CDR1 LGHNA and CDR2 YSLEER. The CDR3 nucleotides are TGTGCCAGCAGCCAAGACCCCTACAGGGGAACTAATAAAAAACTGTTTTTT. It translates to CASSQDPYRGTNKKLFF.

Notes on this clonotype: Mismatch with germline at one junction end may stem from a read error. The chain couples TRBV6-5 to TRBJ1-6, with 10 nucleotides matching TRBD1. This CDR3 comprises 16 residues. Germline CDR1 reads MNHEY; CDR2 reads SVGAGI. The CDR3 sequence: CVNVQTGGSYNSSLRF. The CDR3, as DNA: TGTGTCAACGTCCAGACAGGGGGCTCCTATAATTCATCCCTCCGCTTT.